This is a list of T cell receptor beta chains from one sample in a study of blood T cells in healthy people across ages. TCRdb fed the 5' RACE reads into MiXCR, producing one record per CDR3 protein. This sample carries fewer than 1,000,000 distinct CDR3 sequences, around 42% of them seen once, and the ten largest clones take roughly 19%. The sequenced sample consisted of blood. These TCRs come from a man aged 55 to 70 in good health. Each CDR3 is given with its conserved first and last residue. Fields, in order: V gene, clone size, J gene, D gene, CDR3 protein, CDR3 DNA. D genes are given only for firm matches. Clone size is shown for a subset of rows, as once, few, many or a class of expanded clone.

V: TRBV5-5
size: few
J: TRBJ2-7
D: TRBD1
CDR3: CASSLTPGQGEYEQYF
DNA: TGTGCCAGCAGCCTCACTCCGGGACAGGGGGAATACGAGCAGTACTTC

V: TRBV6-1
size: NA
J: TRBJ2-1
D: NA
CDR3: CASSERGAGNEQFF
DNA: TGTGCCAGCAGTGAAAGGGGGGCGGGGAATGAGCAGTTCTTC

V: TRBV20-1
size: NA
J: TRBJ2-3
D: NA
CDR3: CSALGKAGTDTQYF
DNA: TGCAGTGCGCTTGGGAAAGCGGGCACAGATACGCAGTATTTT

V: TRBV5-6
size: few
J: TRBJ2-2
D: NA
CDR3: CASSLQQSYGELFF
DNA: TGTGCCAGCAGCTTGCAACAGAGTTACGGGGAGCTGTTTTTT

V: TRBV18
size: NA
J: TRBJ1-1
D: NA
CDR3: CASSPQRKQGGTEAFF
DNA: TGTGCCAGCTCACCCCAGAGGAAACAAGGAGGCACTGAAGCTTTCTTT

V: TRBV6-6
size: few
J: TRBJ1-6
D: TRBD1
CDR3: CASSPSGQGNSPLHF
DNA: TGTGCCAGCAGCCCATCGGGACAGGGGAATTCACCCCTCCACTTT

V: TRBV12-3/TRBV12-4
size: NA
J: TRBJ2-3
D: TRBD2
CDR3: CASSSEGRGTTDTQYF
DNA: TGTGCCAGCAGTTCCGAGGGGCGGGGGACCACAGATACGCAGTATTTT

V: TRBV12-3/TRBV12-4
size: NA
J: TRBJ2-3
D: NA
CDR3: CASSSRRADTQYF
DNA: TGTGCCAGCAGTTCCCGGCGGGCGGATACGCAGTATTTT

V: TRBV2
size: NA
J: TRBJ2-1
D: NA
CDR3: CASSGWSNGGDNEQFF
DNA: TGTGCCAGCAGTGGGTGGTCCAACGGGGGAGACAATGAGCAGTTCTTC

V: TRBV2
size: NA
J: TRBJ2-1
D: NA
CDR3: CASSGWGPYNEQFF
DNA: TGTGCCAGCAGTGGCTGGGGTCCCTACAATGAGCAGTTCTTC

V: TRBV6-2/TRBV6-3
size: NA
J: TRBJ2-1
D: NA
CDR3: CASTEVGGPSGEQFF
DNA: TGTGCCAGCACCGAAGTGGGGGGGCCCTCCGGTGAGCAGTTCTTC

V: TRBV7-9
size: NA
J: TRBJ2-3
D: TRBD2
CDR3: CASSWDRSGGATDTRYF
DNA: TGTGCCAGCAGCTGGGATCGCAGCGGGGGGGCGACAGATACGCGGTATTTT

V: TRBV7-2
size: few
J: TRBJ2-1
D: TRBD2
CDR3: CASSLAPLAGAYNEQFF
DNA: TGTGCCAGCAGCTTAGCGCCCCTAGCGGGGGCTTACAATGAGCAGTTCTTC

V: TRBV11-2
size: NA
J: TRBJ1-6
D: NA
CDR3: CASSLDSNSPLHF
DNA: TGTGCCAGCAGCTTGGACAGTAATTCACCCCTCCACTTT

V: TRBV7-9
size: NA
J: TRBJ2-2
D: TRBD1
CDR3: CASSPGQATGELFF
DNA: TGTGCCAGCAGCCCAGGACAGGCCACCGGGGAGCTGTTTTTT

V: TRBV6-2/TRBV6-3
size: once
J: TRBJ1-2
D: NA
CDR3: CVSIGRYYYGYTF
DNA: TGTGTCAGCATAGGAAGATACTACTATGGCTACACCTTC

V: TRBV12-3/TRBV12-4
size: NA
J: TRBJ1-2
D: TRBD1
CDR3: CASSLDGTGFYGYTF
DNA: TGTGCCAGCAGTTTAGACGGGACAGGCTTCTATGGCTACACCTTC

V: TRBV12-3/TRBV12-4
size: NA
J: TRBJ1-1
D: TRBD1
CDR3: CATDREGNTEAFF
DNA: TGTGCCACTGACAGGGAGGGGAACACTGAAGCTTTCTTT

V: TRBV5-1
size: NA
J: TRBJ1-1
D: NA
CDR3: CASSFRGDSGTEAFF
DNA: TGCGCTAGCAGCTTTAGGGGGGACTCAGGCACTGAAGCTTTCTTT

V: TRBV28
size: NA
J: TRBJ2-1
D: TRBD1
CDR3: CASRHRGPLYNEQFF
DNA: TGTGCCAGCAGGCACAGGGGGCCCCTCTACAATGAGCAGTTCTTC

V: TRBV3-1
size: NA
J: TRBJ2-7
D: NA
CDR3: CASGQGVGSYEQYF
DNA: TGTGCCAGCGGCCAAGGGGTAGGGTCCTACGAGCAGTACTTC

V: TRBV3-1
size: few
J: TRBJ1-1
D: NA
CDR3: CASSQDASINTEAFF
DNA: TGTGCCAGCAGCCAAGATGCGTCCATCAACACTGAAGCTTTCTTT

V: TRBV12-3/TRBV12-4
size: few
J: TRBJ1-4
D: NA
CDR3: CASSTQTGSRNEKLFF
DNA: TGTGCCAGCAGTACCCAAACGGGATCAAGAAACGAGAAACTGTTTTTT

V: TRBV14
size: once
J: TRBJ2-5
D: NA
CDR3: CASSQTGQWETQYF
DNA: TGTGCCAGCAGCCAAACGGGACAATGGGAGACCCAGTACTTC

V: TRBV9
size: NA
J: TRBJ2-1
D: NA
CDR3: CASSRRNNEQFF
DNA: TGTGCCAGCAGCCGACGAAACAATGAGCAGTTCTTC

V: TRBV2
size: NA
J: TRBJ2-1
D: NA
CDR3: CASSETVTYNEQFF
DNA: TGTGCCAGCAGTGAAACAGTAACCTACAATGAGCAGTTCTTC

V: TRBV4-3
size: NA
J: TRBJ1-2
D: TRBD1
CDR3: CASSPTPGQGVLFNYGYTF
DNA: TGCGCCAGCAGCCCAACCCCGGGACAGGGGGTTCTATTTAACTATGGCTACACCTTC

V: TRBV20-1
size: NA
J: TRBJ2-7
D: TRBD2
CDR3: CSARINLGLARPEQYF
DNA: TGCAGTGCTAGGATTAATCTAGGACTAGCGCGTCCCGAGCAGTACTTC

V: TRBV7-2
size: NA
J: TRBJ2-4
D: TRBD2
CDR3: CASSRSGGQVNKNIQYF
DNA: TGTGCCAGCAGCCGGAGCGGGGGCCAAGTCAACAAAAACATTCAGTACTTC

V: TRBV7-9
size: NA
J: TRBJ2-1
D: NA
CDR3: CASSLARRLHYNEQFF
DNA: TGTGCCAGCAGCTTAGCGCGCAGGTTACACTACAATGAGCAGTTCTTC

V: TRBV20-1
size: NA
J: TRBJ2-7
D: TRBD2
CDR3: CSARIAGSYEQYF
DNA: TGCAGTGCTAGAATAGCGGGTTCCTACGAGCAGTACTTC

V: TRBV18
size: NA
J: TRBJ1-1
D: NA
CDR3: CASSPGGTFEAFF
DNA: TGTGCCAGCTCACCGGGAGGTACTTTTGAAGCTTTCTTT

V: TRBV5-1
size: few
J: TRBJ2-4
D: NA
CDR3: CASSPDLSGKNIQYF
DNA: TGCGCCAGCAGCCCAGACTTGTCAGGCAAAAACATTCAGTACTTC

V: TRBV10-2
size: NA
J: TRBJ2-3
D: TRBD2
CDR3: CASSQTSGQGTDTQYF
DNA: TGTGCCAGCAGTCAAACTAGCGGGCAAGGCACAGATACGCAGTATTTT

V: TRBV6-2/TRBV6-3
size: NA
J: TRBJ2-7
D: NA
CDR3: CASSYPGAHSYEQYF
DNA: TGTGCCAGCAGTTATCCCGGGGCACACTCCTACGAGCAGTACTTC

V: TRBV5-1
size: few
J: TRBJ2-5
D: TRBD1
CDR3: CASSRGTGKETQYF
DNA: TGCGCCAGCAGCCGCGGGACAGGGAAAGAGACCCAGTACTTC

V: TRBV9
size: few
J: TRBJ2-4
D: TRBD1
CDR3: CASSVGQGWNIQYF
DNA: TGTGCCAGCAGCGTCGGACAGGGGTGGAACATTCAGTACTTC

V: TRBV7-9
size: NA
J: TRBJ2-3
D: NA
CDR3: CASSLAVGNPSTDTQYF
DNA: TGTGCCAGCAGCTTAGCGGTCGGTAACCCTAGCACAGATACGCAGTATTTT

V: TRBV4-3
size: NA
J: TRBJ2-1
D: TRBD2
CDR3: CASSQERLAGGPSSYNEQFF
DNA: TGCGCCAGCAGCCAAGAGAGGCTAGCGGGGGGTCCTAGCTCCTACAATGAGCAGTTCTTC

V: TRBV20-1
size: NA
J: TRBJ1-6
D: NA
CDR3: CSAKGGGRPSPLHF
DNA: TGCAGTGCTAAGGGCGGAGGTCGACCCTCACCCCTCCACTTT

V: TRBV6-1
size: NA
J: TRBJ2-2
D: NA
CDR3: CASSVSGIAGELFF
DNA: TGTGCCAGCAGTGTTTCGGGGATCGCCGGGGAGCTGTTTTTT

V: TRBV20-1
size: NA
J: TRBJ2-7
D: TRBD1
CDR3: CSARWPGGSYEQYF
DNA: TGCAGTGCTAGGTGGCCAGGGGGCTCCTACGAGCAGTACTTC

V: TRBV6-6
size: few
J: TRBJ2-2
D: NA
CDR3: CASSYGTKKPGELFF
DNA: TGTGCCAGCAGTTACGGGACAAAAAAGCCCGGGGAGCTGTTTTTT

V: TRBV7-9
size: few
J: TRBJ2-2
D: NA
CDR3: CASSSSGQPNTGELFF
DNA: TGTGCCAGCAGCTCGTCAGGACAGCCGAACACCGGGGAGCTGTTTTTT

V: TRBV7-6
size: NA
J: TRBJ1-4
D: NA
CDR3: CASSLARGTGNEQREKLFF
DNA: TGTGCCAGCAGTTTGGCCCGGGGAACTGGGAACGAGCAGCGGGAAAAACTGTTTTTT

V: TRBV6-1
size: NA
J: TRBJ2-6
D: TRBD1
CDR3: CACRDPGTGRSGANVLTF
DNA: TGTGCCTGCAGAGACCCAGGGACAGGGAGATCTGGGGCCAACGTCCTGACTTTC

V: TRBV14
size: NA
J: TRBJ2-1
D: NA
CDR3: CASSQAGLYPSYNEQFF
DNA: TGTGCCAGCAGCCAGGCAGGGCTGTACCCTAGCTACAATGAGCAGTTCTTC

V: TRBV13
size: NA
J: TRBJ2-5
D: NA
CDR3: CASSLGQGPLGTQYF
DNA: TGTGCCAGCAGTTTAGGCCAGGGACCCTTGGGGACCCAGTACTTC